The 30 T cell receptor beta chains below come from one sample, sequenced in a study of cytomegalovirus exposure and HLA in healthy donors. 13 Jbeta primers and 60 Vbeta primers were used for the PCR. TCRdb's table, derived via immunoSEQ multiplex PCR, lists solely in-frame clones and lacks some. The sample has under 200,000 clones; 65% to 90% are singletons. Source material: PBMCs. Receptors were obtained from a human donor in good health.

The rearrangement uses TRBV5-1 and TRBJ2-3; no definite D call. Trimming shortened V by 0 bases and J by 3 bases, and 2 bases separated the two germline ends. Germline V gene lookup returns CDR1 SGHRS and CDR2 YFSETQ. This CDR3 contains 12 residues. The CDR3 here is CASSLVTDTQYF. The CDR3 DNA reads TGCGCCAGCAGCTTGGTAACAGATACGCAGTATTTT.

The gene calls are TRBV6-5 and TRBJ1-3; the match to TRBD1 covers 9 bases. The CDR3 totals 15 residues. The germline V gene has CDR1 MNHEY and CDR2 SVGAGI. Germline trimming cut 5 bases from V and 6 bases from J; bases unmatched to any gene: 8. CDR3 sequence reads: CASSAPGQGKNTIYF. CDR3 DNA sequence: TGTGCCAGCAGTGCGCCGGGACAGGGAAAAAACACCATATATTTT.

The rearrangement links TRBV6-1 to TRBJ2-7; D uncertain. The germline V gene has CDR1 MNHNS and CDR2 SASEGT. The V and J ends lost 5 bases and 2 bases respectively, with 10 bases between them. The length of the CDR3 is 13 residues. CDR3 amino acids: CASSLTETYEQYF. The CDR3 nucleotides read TGTGCCAGCAGTTTAACAGAAACCTACGAGCAGTACTTC.

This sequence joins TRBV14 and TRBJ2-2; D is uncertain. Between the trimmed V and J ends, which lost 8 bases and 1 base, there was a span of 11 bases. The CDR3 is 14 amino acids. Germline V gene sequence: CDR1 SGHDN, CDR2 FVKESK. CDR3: CASQESGNTGELFF. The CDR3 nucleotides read TGTGCCAGCCAAGAGAGTGGGAACACCGGGGAGCTGTTTTTT.

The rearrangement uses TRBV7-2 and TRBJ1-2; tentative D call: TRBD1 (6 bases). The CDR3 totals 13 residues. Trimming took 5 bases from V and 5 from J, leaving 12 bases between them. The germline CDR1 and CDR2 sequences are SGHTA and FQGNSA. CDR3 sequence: CASSPDRVYGYTF. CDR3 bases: TGTGCCAGCAGCCCGGACAGAGTATATGGCTACACCTTC.

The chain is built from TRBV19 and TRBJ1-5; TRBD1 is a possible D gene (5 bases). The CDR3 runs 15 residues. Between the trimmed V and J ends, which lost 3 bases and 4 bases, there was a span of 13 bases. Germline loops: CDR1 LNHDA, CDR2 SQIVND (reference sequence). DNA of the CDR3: TGTGCCAGTAGTATTAGGCAGGGTGGGAATCAGCCCCAGCATTTT. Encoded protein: CASSIRQGGNQPQHF.

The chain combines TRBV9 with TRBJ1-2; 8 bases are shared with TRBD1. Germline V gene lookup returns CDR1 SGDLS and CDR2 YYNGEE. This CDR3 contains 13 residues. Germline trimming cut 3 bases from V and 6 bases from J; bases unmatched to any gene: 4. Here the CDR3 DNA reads TGTGCCAGCAGCGGGACAGGGTCTGATGGCTACACCTTC. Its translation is CASSGTGSDGYTF. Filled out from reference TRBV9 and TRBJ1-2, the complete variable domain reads DSGVTQTPKHLITATGQRVTLRCSPRSGDLSVYWYQQSLDQGLQFLIQYYNGEERAKGNILERFSAQQFPDLHSELNLSSLELGDSALYFCASSGTGSDGYTFGSGTRLTVV.

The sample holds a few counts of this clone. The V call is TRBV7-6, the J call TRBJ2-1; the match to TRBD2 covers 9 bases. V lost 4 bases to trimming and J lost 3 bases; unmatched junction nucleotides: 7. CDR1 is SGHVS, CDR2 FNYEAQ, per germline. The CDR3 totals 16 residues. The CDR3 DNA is TGTGCCAGCAGCTCCTTAGCGGGGGACGACTACAATGAGCAGTTCTTC. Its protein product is CASSSLAGDDYNEQFF.

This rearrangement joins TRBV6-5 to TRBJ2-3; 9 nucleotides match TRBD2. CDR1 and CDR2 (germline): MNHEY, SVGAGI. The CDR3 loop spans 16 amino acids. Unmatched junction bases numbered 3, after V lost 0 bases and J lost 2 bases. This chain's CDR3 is CASSYSASGATDTQYF. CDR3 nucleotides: TGTGCCAGCAGTTACTCGGCTAGCGGGGCCACAGATACGCAGTATTTT.

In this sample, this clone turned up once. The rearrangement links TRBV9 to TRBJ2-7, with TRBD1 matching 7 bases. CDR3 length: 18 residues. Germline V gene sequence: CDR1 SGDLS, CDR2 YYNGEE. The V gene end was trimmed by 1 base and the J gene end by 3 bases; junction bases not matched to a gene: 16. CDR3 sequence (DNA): TGTGCCAGCAGCGTACGCCCTTCTGACAGGGAAGAGCGCTACGAGCAGTACTTC. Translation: CASSVRPSDREERYEQYF.

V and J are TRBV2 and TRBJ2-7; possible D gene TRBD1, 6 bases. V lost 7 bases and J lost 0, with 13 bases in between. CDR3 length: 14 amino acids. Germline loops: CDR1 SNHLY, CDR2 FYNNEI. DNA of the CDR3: TGTGCCAGCAAACCCGGGACAAGCTCCTACGAGCAGTACTTC. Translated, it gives CASKPGTSSYEQYF. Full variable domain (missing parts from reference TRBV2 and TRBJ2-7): EPEVTQTPSHQVTQMGQEVILRCVPISNHLYFYWYRQILGQKVEFLVSFYNNEISEKSEIFDDQFSVERPDGSNFTLKIRSTKLEDSAMYFCASKPGTSSYEQYFGPGTRLTVT.

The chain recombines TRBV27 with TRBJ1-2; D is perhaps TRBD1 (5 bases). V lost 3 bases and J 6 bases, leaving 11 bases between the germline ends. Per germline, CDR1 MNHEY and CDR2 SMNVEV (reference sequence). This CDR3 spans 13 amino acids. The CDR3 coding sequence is TGTGCCAGCAGTTTGAACGGGGGGGATGGCTACACCTTC. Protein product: CASSLNGGDGYTF.

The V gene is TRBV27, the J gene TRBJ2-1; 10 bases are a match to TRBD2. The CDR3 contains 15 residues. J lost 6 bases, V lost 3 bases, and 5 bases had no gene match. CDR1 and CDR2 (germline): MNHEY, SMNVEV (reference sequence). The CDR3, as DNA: TGTGCCAGCAGTTTCTCGGCTAGCGGGGGCAATGAGCAGTTCTTC. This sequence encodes CASSFSASGGNEQFF.

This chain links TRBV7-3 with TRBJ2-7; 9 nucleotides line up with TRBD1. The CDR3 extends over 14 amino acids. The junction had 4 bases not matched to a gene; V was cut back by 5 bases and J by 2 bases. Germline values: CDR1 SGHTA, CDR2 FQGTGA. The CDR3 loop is CASSETGGPYEQYF. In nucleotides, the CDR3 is TGTGCCAGCAGCGAGACAGGGGGGCCCTACGAGCAGTACTTC.

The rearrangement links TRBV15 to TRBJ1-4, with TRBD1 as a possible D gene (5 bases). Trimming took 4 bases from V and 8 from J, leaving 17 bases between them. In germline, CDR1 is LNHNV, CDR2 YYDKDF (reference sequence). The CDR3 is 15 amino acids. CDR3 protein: CATSKGQGEGEKLFF. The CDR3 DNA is TGTGCCACCAGCAAGGGTCAGGGTGAAGGGGAAAAACTGTTTTTT.

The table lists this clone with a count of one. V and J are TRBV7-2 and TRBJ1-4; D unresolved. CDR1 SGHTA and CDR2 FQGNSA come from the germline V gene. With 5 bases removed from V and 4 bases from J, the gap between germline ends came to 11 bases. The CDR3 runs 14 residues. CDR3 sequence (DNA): TGTGCCAGCAGCAACTACGACGGTAATGAAAAACTGTTTTTT. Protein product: CASSNYDGNEKLFF. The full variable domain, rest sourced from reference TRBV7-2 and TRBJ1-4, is GAGVSQSPSNKVTEKGKDVELRCDPISGHTALYWYRQSLGQGLEFLIYFQGNSAPDKSGLPSDRFSAERTGGSVSTLTIQRTQQEDSAVYLCASSNYDGNEKLFFGSGTQLSVL.

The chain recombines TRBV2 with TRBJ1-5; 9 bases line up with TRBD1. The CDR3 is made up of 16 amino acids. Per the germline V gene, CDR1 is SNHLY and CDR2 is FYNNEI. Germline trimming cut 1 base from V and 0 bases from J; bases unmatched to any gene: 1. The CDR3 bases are TGTGCCAGCAGTGAAGAGACAGGGGGTAGCAATCAGCCCCAGCATTTT. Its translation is CASSEETGGSNQPQHF.

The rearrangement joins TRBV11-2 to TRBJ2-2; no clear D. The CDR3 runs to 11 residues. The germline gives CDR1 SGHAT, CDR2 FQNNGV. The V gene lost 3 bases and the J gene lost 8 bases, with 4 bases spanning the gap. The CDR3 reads CASSLLGELFF. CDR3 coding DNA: TGTGCCAGCAGCTTGCTAGGGGAGCTGTTTTTT. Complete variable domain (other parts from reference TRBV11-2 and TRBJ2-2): EAGVAQSPRYKIIEKRQSVAFWCNPISGHATLYWYQQILGQGPKLLIQFQNNGVVDDSQLPKDRFSAERLKGVDSTLKIQPAKLEDSAVYLCASSLLGELFFGEGSRLTVL.

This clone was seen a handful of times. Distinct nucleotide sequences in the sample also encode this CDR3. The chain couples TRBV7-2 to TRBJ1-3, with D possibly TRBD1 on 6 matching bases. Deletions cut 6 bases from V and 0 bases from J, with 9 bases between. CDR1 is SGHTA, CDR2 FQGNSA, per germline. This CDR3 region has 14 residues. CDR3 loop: CASSPQGSGNTIYF. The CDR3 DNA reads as TGTGCCAGCAGTCCACAGGGCTCTGGAAACACCATATATTTT.

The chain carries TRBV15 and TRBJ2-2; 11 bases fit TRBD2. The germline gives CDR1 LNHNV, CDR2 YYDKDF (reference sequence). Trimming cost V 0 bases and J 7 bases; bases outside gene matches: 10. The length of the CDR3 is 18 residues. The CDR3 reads CATSRDRLAGGQVGELFF. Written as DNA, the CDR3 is TGTGCCACCAGCAGAGATAGGCTAGCGGGGGGCCAAGTCGGGGAGCTGTTTTTT.

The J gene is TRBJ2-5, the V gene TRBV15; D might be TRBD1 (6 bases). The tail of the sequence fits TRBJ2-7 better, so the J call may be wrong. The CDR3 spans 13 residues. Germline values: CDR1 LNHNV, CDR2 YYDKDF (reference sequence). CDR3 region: CATSGLQGYEQYF. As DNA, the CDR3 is TGTGCCACCAGCGGTTTACAGGGATACGAGCAGTACTTC.

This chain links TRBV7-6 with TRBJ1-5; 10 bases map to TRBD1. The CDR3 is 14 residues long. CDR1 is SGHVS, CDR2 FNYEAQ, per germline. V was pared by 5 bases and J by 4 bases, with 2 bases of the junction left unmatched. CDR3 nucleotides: TGTGCCAGCAGCAGGGGACAGGGGAATCAGCCCCAGCATTTT. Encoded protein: CASSRGQGNQPQHF. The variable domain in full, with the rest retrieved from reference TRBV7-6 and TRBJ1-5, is GAGVSQSPRYKVTKRGQDVALRCDPISGHVSLYWYRQALGQGPEFLTYFNYEAQQDKSGLPNDRFSAERPEGSISTLTIQRTEQRDSAMYRCASSRGQGNQPQHFGDGTRLSIL.

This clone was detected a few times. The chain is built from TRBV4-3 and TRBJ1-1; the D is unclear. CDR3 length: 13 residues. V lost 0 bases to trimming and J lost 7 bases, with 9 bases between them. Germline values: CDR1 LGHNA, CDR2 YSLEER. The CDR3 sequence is CASSQDWSSEAFF. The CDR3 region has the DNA TGCGCCAGCAGCCAAGACTGGTCCAGTGAAGCTTTCTTT.

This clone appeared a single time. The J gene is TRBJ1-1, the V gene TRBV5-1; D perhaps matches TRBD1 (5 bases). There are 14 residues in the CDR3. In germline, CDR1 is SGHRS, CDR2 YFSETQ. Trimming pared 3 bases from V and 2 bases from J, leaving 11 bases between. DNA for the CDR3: TGCGCCAGCAGCTGGGGGGAGGCCAACACTGAAGCTTTCTTT. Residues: CASSWGEANTEAFF. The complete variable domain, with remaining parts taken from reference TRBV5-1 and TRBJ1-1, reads KAGVTQTPRYLIKTRGQQVTLSCSPISGHRSVSWYQQTPGQGLQFLFEYFSETQRNKGNFPGRFSGRQFSNSRSEMNVSTLELGDSALYLCASSWGEANTEAFFGQGTRLTVV.

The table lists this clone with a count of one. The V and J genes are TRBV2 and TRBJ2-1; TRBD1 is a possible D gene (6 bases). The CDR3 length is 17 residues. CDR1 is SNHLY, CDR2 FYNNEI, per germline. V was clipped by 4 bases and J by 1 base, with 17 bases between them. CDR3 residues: CASSALGRTESYNEQFF. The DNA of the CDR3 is TGTGCCAGCAGTGCCCTCGGCAGGACAGAGTCCTACAATGAGCAGTTCTTC.

This CDR3 reads CASRIWGLNNQPQHF. Written as DNA, the CDR3 is TGTGCCAGCAGAATCTGGGGGCTGAACAATCAGCCCCAGCATTTT. The gene calls are TRBV5-4 and TRBJ1-5, with D possibly matching TRBD1 (6 bases). The CDR3 loop spans 15 amino acids. Germline CDR1 is SGHNT and CDR2 is YYREEE (reference sequence). Trimming took 5 bases from V and 3 from J, leaving 15 bases between them. The full variable domain, completed using reference TRBV5-4 and TRBJ1-5, is ETGVTQSPTHLIKTRGQQVTLRCSSQSGHNTVSWYQQALGQGPQFIFQYYREEENGRGNFPPRFSGLQFPNYSSELNVNALELDDSALYLCASRIWGLNNQPQHFGDGTRLSIL.

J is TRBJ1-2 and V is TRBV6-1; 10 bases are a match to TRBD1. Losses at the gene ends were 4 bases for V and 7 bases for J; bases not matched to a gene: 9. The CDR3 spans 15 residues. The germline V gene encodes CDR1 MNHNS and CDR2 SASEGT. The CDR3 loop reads CASSAMGQGLAGYTF. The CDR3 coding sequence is TGTGCCAGCAGTGCAATGGGACAGGGGTTGGCTGGCTACACCTTC.

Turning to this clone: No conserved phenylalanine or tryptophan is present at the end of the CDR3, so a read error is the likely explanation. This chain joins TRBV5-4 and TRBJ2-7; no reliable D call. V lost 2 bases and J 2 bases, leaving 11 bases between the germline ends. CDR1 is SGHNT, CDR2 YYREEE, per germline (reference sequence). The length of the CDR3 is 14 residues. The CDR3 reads CASSLRVSAYEQYL. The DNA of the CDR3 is TGTGCCAGCAGCTTACGGGTCTCGGCCTACGAGCAGTACCTC.

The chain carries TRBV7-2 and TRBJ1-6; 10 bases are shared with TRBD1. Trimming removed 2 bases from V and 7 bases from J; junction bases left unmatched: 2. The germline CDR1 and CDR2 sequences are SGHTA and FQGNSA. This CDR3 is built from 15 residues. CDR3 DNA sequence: TGTGCCAGCAGCTTATCGGGACAGGGGAATTCACCCCTCCACTTT. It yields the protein CASSLSGQGNSPLHF.

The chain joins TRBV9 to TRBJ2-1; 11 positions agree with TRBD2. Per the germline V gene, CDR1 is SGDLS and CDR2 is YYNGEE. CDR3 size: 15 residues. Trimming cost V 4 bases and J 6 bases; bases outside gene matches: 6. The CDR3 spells CASSISGGAGNEQFF. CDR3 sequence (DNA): TGTGCCAGCAGCATTAGCGGGGGGGCGGGCAATGAGCAGTTCTTC.